This entry is about one T cell receptor beta chain. Original handling: Scientists estimated how many nucleated cells there were by amplifying reference gene primers. The protocol was immunoSEQ multiplex PCR, while the TCRdb copy is restricted to in-frame clones and leaves out a portion. Clonal size and the V and J genes are those of that table, whereas D and trimming came from the DNA. Of some 200,000 clones detected, about nine tenths appear once; the ten largest clones hold 11%. Seattle patient enrollment occurred during active infection, with longitudinal follow-up thereafter. The CDR3 is 17 residues long. Germline V gene data show CDR1 as SGHRS and CDR2 as YFSETQ. After removal of 4 bases from V and 6 bases from J, the junction contained 11 bases not matched to a gene. This sample was taken from a study of blood T cell repertoires in COVID-19. Study at large: Both acute and convalescent COVID-19 samples were obtained from the United States, Italy and Spain. T cells, B-cell-depleted T cells, or PBMCs provided the cDNA or gDNA that served as material.

The TCR sequence derives from a woman aged 60-70 years with COVID-19, enrolled during active disease. The chain uses TRBV5-1 and TRBJ2-1; 12 bases line up with TRBD2. Sequencing was done on a sample of peripheral blood. The CDR3 sequence is CASSLRTSGMEANEQFF. In DNA form, the CDR3 reads TGCGCCAGCAGCCTACGGACTAGCGGGATGGAAGCCAATGAGCAGTTCTTC. Full variable domain (rest looked up from reference TRBV5-1 and TRBJ2-1): KAGVTQTPRYLIKTRGQQVTLSCSPISGHRSVSWYQQTPGQGLQFLFEYFSETQRNKGNFPGRFSGRQFSNSRSEMNVSTLELGDSALYLCASSLRTSGMEANEQFFGPGTRLTVL.